This T cell receptor beta chain was obtained from a study of blood T cells in healthy people across ages. Study-level background: Every two T cells gave about one barcoded beta molecule via template switching.

Those donating, healthy Caucasian individuals from Russia, were aged roughly 6 to 90. Using a J-beta primer mix together with a sample-barcoded 5' primer, a second PCR was run for about 6 to 12 cycles. TCRdb redid the calling of the 5' RACE reads with MiXCR, one entry per CDR3 protein. The sample holds about 800,000 distinct CDR3 sequences, roughly 64% seen once. This CDR3 is 15 amino acids long. Per germline, CDR1 MNHEY and CDR2 SVGAGI. Trimming removed 7 bases at V and 2 bases at J, with 17 bases between. The sequence derives from a man younger than 45 in good health. The chain carries TRBV6-5 and TRBJ2-5; the D gene is possibly TRBD1 (5 bases). Material: blood. The CDR3 coding sequence is TGTGCCAGCACCCACCTTGGACACCTACAAGAGACCCAGTACTTC. Protein sequence: CASTHLGHLQETQYF.